These T cell receptor beta chains were read from a single sample in a study of shared clonotypes between healthy human individuals. Produced via immunoSEQ multiplex PCR; TCRdb's table is partial and in-frame only. The sample has more than 850,000 clones, around three quarters seen once. Sequencing used memory CD4+ T cells from PBMCs. The receptor set was obtained from a man aged 18-30 years in good health. Some clones in this sample may be carry-over from other donors' samples. Each CDR3 is given with its conserved first and last residue. The D gene is left open where the match is weak. Expanded clones get a size class; other rows say once, few or many, or leave the size out.

clone_size	v_call	d_call	j_call	cdr3_aa	cdr3_nt
NA	TRBV9	NA	TRBJ2-5	CASSTLTEGASRETQYF	TGTGCCAGCAGCACCCTTACGGAGGGGGCAAGTAGAGAGACCCAGTACTTC
NA	TRBV5-1	TRBD1	TRBJ2-1	CASSVDRGSNEQFF	TGCGCCAGCAGCGTCGACAGGGGTAGCAATGAGCAGTTCTTC
once	TRBV18	NA	TRBJ2-5	CASSRGRAETQYF	TGTGCCAGCTCACGCGGCAGGGCGGAGACCCAGTACTTC
NA	TRBV5-1	TRBD1	TRBJ2-7	CASSDPGGFSYEQYF	TGCGCCAGCAGTGACCCAGGGGGATTCTCCTACGAGCAGTACTTC
NA	TRBV10-3	NA	TRBJ1-2	CAISAGILEGRKGSYGYTF	TGTGCCATCAGTGCGGGGATTTTAGAGGGGCGCAAAGGCTCCTATGGCTACACCTTC
NA	TRBV11-2	TRBD2	TRBJ2-3	CASSLDRRSGGTDTQYF	TGTGCCAGCAGCTTAGATCGGAGGTCGGGAGGGACAGATACGCAGTATTTT
NA	TRBV5-4	NA	TRBJ2-2	CASSPPWGGELFF	TGTGCCAGCAGCCCTCCCTGGGGCGGGGAGCTGTTTTTT
NA	TRBV19	NA	TRBJ2-1	CASSPIDRGAVYNEQFF	TGTGCCAGTAGTCCAATAGATAGGGGAGCGGTATACAATGAGCAGTTCTTC
NA	TRBV5-1	NA	TRBJ1-3	CASSQGSGNTIYF	TGCGCCAGCAGCCAAGGATCCGGAAACACCATATATTTT
NA	TRBV11-2	NA	TRBJ1-2	CASSLAPGFHYGYTF	TGTGCCAGCAGCTTAGCACCAGGGTTTCACTATGGCTACACCTTC
NA	TRBV27	NA	TRBJ1-5	CASSPRLMGWGISNQPQHF	TGTGCCAGCAGCCCCCGATTGATGGGTTGGGGGATTAGCAATCAGCCCCAGCATTTT
NA	TRBV28	NA	TRBJ1-5	CASSLVAASNQPQHF	TGTGCCAGCAGTTTAGTGGCAGCAAGCAATCAGCCCCAGCATTTT
once	TRBV7-9	TRBD1	TRBJ2-3	CASSPWTGRSADTQYF	TGTGCCAGCAGCCCGTGGACAGGCCGGTCGGCAGATACGCAGTATTTT
NA	TRBV5-4	NA	TRBJ1-1	CASSLQANTEAFF	TGTGCCAGCAGCTTACAAGCGAACACTGAAGCTTTCTTT
NA	TRBV29-1	NA	TRBJ2-5	CSVYLGAGQETQYF	TGCAGCGTTTACTTGGGGGCAGGCCAAGAGACCCAGTACTTC
NA	TRBV5-1	NA	TRBJ2-7	CASSWAAGFRVTKTYEQYF	TGCGCCAGCAGCTGGGCGGCTGGATTCAGGGTTACGAAAACCTACGAGCAGTACTTC
few	TRBV28	TRBD1	TRBJ2-3	CASTFRTGWDDTQYF	TGTGCCAGCACTTTCCGGACAGGGTGGGACGATACGCAGTATTTT
NA	TRBV5-1	TRBD1	TRBJ1-2	CASSLDGTVNGYTF	TGCGCCAGCAGTCTGGACGGGACAGTGAATGGCTACACCTTC
NA	TRBV30	TRBD1	TRBJ1-5	CAWGGERTGLSSNQPQHF	TGTGCCTGGGGGGGGGAGAGGACAGGGCTGTCTAGCAATCAGCCCCAGCATTTT
NA	TRBV5-1	NA	TRBJ2-5	CASSLGLVQETQYF	TGCGCCAGCAGCTTGGGACTAGTACAAGAGACCCAGTACTTC
NA	TRBV9	TRBD2	TRBJ2-1	CASSVSGGGTNEQFF	TGTGCCAGCAGCGTATCGGGGGGTGGAACCAATGAGCAGTTCTTC
NA	TRBV7-3	NA	TRBJ2-3	CASSLNPGSDTQYF	TGTGCCAGCAGCTTAAACCCCGGGTCAGATACACAGTATTTT
once	TRBV28	TRBD2	TRBJ2-1	CASSPGLAGGPLNNEQFF	TGTGCCAGCAGCCCGGGACTAGCGGGAGGGCCCCTAAACAATGAGCAGTTCTTC
NA	TRBV30	TRBD1	TRBJ1-4	CAWSLRQGWKLFF	TGTGCCTGGAGCCTCCGACAGGGGTGGAAACTGTTTTTT
NA	TRBV5-1	NA	TRBJ1-3	CASSTQESHSGNTIYF	TGCGCCAGCAGTACACAGGAGTCCCACTCTGGAAACACCATATATTTT
NA	TRBV6-1	NA	TRBJ1-6	CASSVSLGSPLHF	TGTGCCAGCAGTGTGTCCTTGGGCTCACCCCTCCACTTT
NA	TRBV6-6	NA	TRBJ2-1	CASSPGTYNEQFF	TGTGCCAGCAGCCCGGGGACCTACAATGAGCAGTTCTTC
NA	TRBV11-2	TRBD1	TRBJ1-1	CASSPKGQGYTEAFF	TGTGCCAGCAGTCCAAAAGGACAGGGCTACACTGAAGCTTTCTTT
NA	TRBV28	NA	TRBJ1-1	CASSLPGGVEAFF	TGTGCCAGCAGTTTACCCGGGGGGGTTGAAGCTTTCTTT
NA	TRBV5-1	NA	TRBJ2-2	CASSLGSTGELFF	TGCGCCAGCAGCTTGGGATCGACCGGGGAGCTGTTTTTT
NA	TRBV5-1	NA	TRBJ1-3	CASSLGGSPSSGNTIYF	TGCGCCAGCAGCTTGGGGGGCAGCCCGAGCTCTGGAAACACCATATATTTT
NA	TRBV10-2	TRBD1	TRBJ2-7	CASSETGTGTGEQYF	TGCGCCAGCAGTGAGACCGGGACAGGTACGGGAGAGCAGTACTTC
NA	TRBV7-9	TRBD2	TRBJ2-1	CASSLGIGHSSGSNEQFF	TGTGCCAGCAGCTTAGGCATCGGGCACTCTAGCGGGAGCAATGAGCAGTTCTTC
NA	TRBV18	NA	TRBJ2-5	CASSPPAGFYQETQYF	TGTGCCAGCTCACCACCCGCGGGTTTTTACCAAGAGACCCAGTACTTC
NA	TRBV28	NA	TRBJ2-6	CASSGAGANVLTF	TGTGCCAGCAGTGGGGCCGGGGCCAACGTCCTGACTTTC
NA	TRBV5-1	NA	TRBJ1-1	CASSFSMNTEAFF	TGCGCCAGCAGCTTCTCCATGAACACTGAAGCTTTCTTT
once	TRBV7-2	TRBD1	TRBJ1-4	CASSPPGTGGAGKLFF	TGTGCCAGCAGCCCCCCCGGGACAGGGGGCGCAGGAAAACTGTTTTTT
NA	TRBV10-3	NA	TRBJ2-1	CAISGGPPRDGEQFF	TGTGCCATCAGTGGGGGCCCCCCTCGGGACGGTGAGCAGTTCTTC
few	TRBV11-2	NA	TRBJ2-3	CASSSYVGDTQYF	TGTGCCAGCAGCTCGTACGTAGGCGATACGCAGTATTTT
NA	TRBV19	TRBD1	TRBJ2-5	CASSQLPGTVQETQYF	TGTGCCAGTAGCCAATTGCCCGGGACAGTCCAAGAGACCCAGTACTTC
NA	TRBV18	TRBD1	TRBJ1-1	CASSRQTGGTEAFF	TGTGCCAGCTCACGTCAGACAGGGGGCACTGAAGCTTTCTTT
NA	TRBV7-2	NA	TRBJ2-4	CASSLDYNIQYF	TGTGCCAGCAGCCTGGACTACAACATTCAGTACTTC
NA	TRBV7-3	TRBD2	TRBJ2-3	CASSLTPAGEGTDTQYF	TGTGCCAGCAGCTTAACCCCAGCGGGAGAAGGCACAGATACGCAGTATTTT
NA	TRBV11-2	TRBD2	TRBJ2-3	CASSLIGWLAGFLADTQYF	TGTGCCAGCAGCCTTATAGGGTGGCTAGCGGGGTTTTTAGCAGATACGCAGTATTTT
NA	TRBV28	NA	TRBJ2-7	CASSPLASFSEQYF	TGTGCCAGCAGCCCCCTAGCGTCATTTAGCGAGCAGTACTTC
NA	TRBV6-5	NA	TRBJ2-7	CASSYGTQGEQYF	TGTGCCAGCAGTTATGGCACCCAAGGCGAGCAGTACTTC
NA	TRBV5-1	TRBD2	TRBJ2-5	CASSLLWVAGGVQETQYF	TGCGCCAGCAGCTTGCTTTGGGTAGCGGGAGGGGTTCAAGAGACCCAGTACTTC
NA	TRBV6-1	NA	TRBJ2-7	CASTWGVPPVEQYF	TGTGCCAGCACCTGGGGAGTTCCCCCAGTCGAGCAGTACTTC
NA	TRBV7-2	NA	TRBJ2-5	CASSFNQGGEETQYF	TGTGCCAGCAGCTTTAACCAAGGGGGAGAAGAGACCCAGTACTTC